This paragraph covers one T cell receptor (beta chain) sequence. Antigen specificity is unknown. The record originates from a study of T-cell memory formation after mild COVID-19. General study findings and limits: Several responding clones turned up in pre-infection memory, indicating that cross-reactive memory may have taken part.

TCRdb itself ran the 5' RACE reads through MiXCR, one entry per CDR3 protein. The table includes 500,000 to 550,000 distinct CDR3 sequences, around 21% detected once. The specimen was PBMCs or a T cell subset sorted from them (not recorded which). The source of this sequence is an adult woman who had mild COVID-19 (a few samples of this study predate the infection). Cell type and time point are not known.

The DNA for the CDR3 is TGTGCCAGTAGTCCACTGCATTACAGGGAATACTCCTACAATGAGCAGTTCTTC. Amino acid sequence: CASSPLHYREYSYNEQFF. This chain uses TRBV19 with TRBJ2-1; D may be TRBD1 (6 bases). V gave up 5 bases and J gave up 0 bases, with 20 bases separating them. The CDR3 extends over 18 amino acids. Germline CDR1 LNHDA, CDR2 SQIVND (reference sequence). Filled out from reference TRBV19 and TRBJ2-1, the complete variable domain reads DGGITQSPKYLFRKEGQNVTLSCEQNLNHDAMYWYRQDPGQGLRLIYYSQIVNDFQKGDIAEGYSVSREKKESFPLTVTSAQKNPTAFYLCASSPLHYREYSYNEQFFGPGTRLTVL.